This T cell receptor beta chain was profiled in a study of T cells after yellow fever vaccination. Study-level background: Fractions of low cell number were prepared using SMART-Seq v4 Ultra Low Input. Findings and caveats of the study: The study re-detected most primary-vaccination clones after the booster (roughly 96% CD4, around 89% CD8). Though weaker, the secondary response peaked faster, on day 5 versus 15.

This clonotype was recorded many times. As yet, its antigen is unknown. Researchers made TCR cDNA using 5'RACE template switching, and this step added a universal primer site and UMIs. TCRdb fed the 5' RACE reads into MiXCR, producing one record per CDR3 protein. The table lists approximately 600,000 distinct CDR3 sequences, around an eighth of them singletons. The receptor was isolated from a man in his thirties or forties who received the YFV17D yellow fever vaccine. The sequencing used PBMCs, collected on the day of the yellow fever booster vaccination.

This CDR3 is CASSPDNSYEQYF. DNA for the CDR3: TGTGCCAGCAGCCCCGACAATTCCTACGAGCAGTACTTC. The rearrangement joins TRBV7-6 to TRBJ2-7; D is unclear. CDR3 length: 13 amino acids. V was trimmed by 5 bases and J by 1 base, leaving 9 bases between them. In germline, CDR1 is SGHVS, CDR2 FNYEAQ.